This passage covers 30 T cell receptor beta chains from one sample sequenced in a study of blood T cell repertoires in COVID-19. Libraries were prepared by immunoSEQ multiplex PCR; TCRdb keeps only in-frame clonotypes and omits some of them. The data show fewer than 350,000 clones, with about 90% seen just once and 1.7% held by the top ten. Sequences were obtained from PBMCs or T cells enriched from blood (not recorded which). The receptor source for this set is a woman aged 18-29 years with acute COVID-19.

The V call is TRBV24-1, the J call TRBJ1-5; D unclear. Germline V gene data show CDR1 as KGHDR and CDR2 as SFDVKD. The CDR3 is 14 amino acids. Trimming took off 3 bases at V and 4 bases at J, with 9 bases between the two ends. CDR3 DNA: TGTGCCACCAGTGATCCCCGTCGTAATCAGCCCCAGCATTTT. It codes for CATSDPRRNQPQHF.

The chain has TRBV30 and TRBJ2-7, with a weak D call TRBD2 (6 bases). Between the trimmed V and J ends, which lost 2 bases and 6 bases, there was a span of 26 bases. Per germline, CDR1 GTSNPN and CDR2 SVGIG (reference sequence). This CDR3 is 17 amino acids long. The CDR3 DNA reads as TGTGCCTGGAGTTCATCAACTATCCCCAGGCGGGGAAGCGAGCAGTACTTC. It specifies CAWSSSTIPRRGSEQYF.

CDR3 sequence: CASSLFYLVGQGYNEQFF. The CDR3 DNA is TGTGCCAGCAGTCTTTTTTATCTAGTGGGACAGGGTTACAATGAGCAGTTCTTC. J is TRBJ2-1 and V is TRBV27; 9 positions agree with TRBD1. The CDR3 has 18 amino acids. Germline V gives CDR1 MNHEY, CDR2 SMNVEV (reference sequence). V was pared by 5 bases and J by 4 bases, with 15 bases of the junction left unmatched.

The chain recombines TRBV10-3 with TRBJ1-5; TRBD1 might be the D (5 bases). The CDR3 is 16 residues long. Looked up from germline, CDR1 is ENHRY and CDR2 is SYGVKD. V gave up 0 bases and J gave up 8 bases, with 17 bases separating them. The CDR3 sequence is CAISESIDSAYKPQHF. Here the CDR3 DNA reads TGTGCCATCAGTGAGTCGATAGACAGTGCTTATAAGCCCCAGCATTTT.

The rearrangement uses TRBV19 and TRBJ1-1, with unresolved D. The CDR3 loop spans 15 amino acids. Per the germline V gene, CDR1 is LNHDA and CDR2 is SQIVND (reference sequence). Deletions cut 5 bases from V and 7 bases from J, with 20 bases between. The CDR3 loop reads CASSLLRDSMGEAFF. In nucleotides, the CDR3 is TGTGCCAGTAGTCTCCTCCGGGATTCGATGGGTGAAGCTTTCTTT.

The chain has TRBV19 and TRBJ1-6, with 7 bases aligning to TRBD1. J gave up 5 bases and V 6 bases, and 19 bases lay outside the gene matches. This CDR3 has 19 amino acids. CDR1 and CDR2 from the germline V gene are LNHDA and SQIVND (reference sequence). The CDR3, as DNA: TGTGCCAGTAGGAGAGGAGGACGTTCAGGACAGGTTGATAATTCACCCCTCCACTTT. This sequence encodes CASRRGGRSGQVDNSPLHF. The full variable domain, completed using reference TRBV19 and TRBJ1-6, is DGGITQSPKYLFRKEGQNVTLSCEQNLNHDAMYWYRQDPGQGLRLIYYSQIVNDFQKGDIAEGYSVSREKKESFPLTVTSAQKNPTAFYLCASRRGGRSGQVDNSPLHFGNGTRLTVT.

The chain recombines TRBV7-2 with TRBJ2-1, with 8 bases aligning to TRBD2. V shed 8 bases, J shed 9 bases, and the junction held 15 bases outside the gene matches. The CDR3 contains 15 residues. The germline CDR1 and CDR2 sequences are SGHTA and FQGNSA. The CDR3 spells CASRPGASGSGEQFF. CDR3 nucleotides: TGTGCCAGCCGACCTGGGGCTAGCGGGTCAGGTGAGCAGTTCTTC. The full variable domain, its missing parts supplied by reference TRBV7-2 and TRBJ2-1, is GAGVSQSPSNKVTEKGKDVELRCDPISGHTALYWYRQSLGQGLEFLIYFQGNSAPDKSGLPSDRFSAERTGGSVSTLTIQRTQQEDSAVYLCASRPGASGSGEQFFGPGTRLTVL.

There are a few counts of this clone. This chain joins TRBV27 and TRBJ2-3; 9 bases match TRBD2. Trimming cost V 7 bases and J 2 bases; bases outside gene matches: 7. CDR1 is MNHEY and CDR2 is SMNVEV in the germline V gene (reference sequence). The CDR3 is 15 residues long. The CDR3 reads CASNELAGVTDTQYF. DNA for the CDR3: TGTGCCAGCAACGAACTAGCGGGTGTCACAGATACGCAGTATTTT.

The chain combines TRBV18 with TRBJ2-7, with D maybe TRBD2 (5 bases). Germline V CDR1 and CDR2: KGHSH, LQKENI. The CDR3 runs to 14 residues. V was pared by 2 bases and J by 2 bases, with 10 bases between. CDR3 residues: CASSPGLATYEQYF. CDR3 in DNA: TGTGCCAGCTCACCAGGGCTAGCCACCTACGAGCAGTACTTC.

This chain connects TRBV10-3 to TRBJ1-2, with D possibly matching TRBD1 (5 bases). Trimming removed 3 bases at V and 2 bases at J, with 7 bases between. The CDR3 sequence is 13 residues long. CDR1 ENHRY and CDR2 SYGVKD come from the germline V gene. This CDR3 is CAISDNRNYGYTF. In nucleotides, the CDR3 is TGTGCCATCAGTGATAACAGGAACTATGGCTACACCTTC.

The V and J genes are TRBV2 and TRBJ1-2, with a weak D call TRBD1 (5 bases). CDR1 SNHLY and CDR2 FYNNEI come from the germline V gene. The CDR3 extends over 14 amino acids. The V and J ends lost 7 bases and 4 bases respectively, with 16 bases between them. CDR3 protein: CASMGSRGVYGYTF. The CDR3 DNA sequence: TGTGCCAGCATGGGGAGCCGGGGGGTCTATGGCTACACCTTC.

This clone came up once. V usage is TRBV5-1 and J usage is TRBJ2-3; 14 bases fit TRBD2. V lost 3 bases and J lost 2; bases outside the gene matches: 5. Per germline, CDR1 SGHRS and CDR2 YFSETQ. The CDR3 spans 17 residues. In DNA, the CDR3 is TGCGCCAGCAGCTCTCGGACTAGCGGGAGGACCACAGATACGCAGTATTTT. Protein product: CASSSRTSGRTTDTQYF.

V usage is TRBV4-3 and J usage is TRBJ2-3; the D is unclear. This CDR3 region has 14 residues. The ends were cut back, 5 bases at V and 0 bases at J, with 9 bases in the middle. Germline CDR1 is LGHNA and CDR2 is YSLEER. DNA of the CDR3: TGCGCCAGCAGCTACTCGACTAGCACAGATACGCAGTATTTT. Translated, it gives CASSYSTSTDTQYF.

This clone was counted a single time. The chain recombines TRBV7-8 with TRBJ1-2; a weak D match, TRBD1 (5 bases). Germline V gives CDR1 SGHVS, CDR2 FQNEAQ. The V and J ends lost 0 bases and 6 bases respectively, with 14 bases between them. The CDR3 spans 15 residues. This chain's CDR3 is CASSLAGRVVDGYTF. The CDR3 DNA sequence: TGTGCCAGCAGCTTAGCTGGCAGGGTAGTCGATGGCTACACCTTC.

The chain employs TRBV9 and TRBJ2-1; 7 bases are a match to TRBD2. The CDR3 has 15 residues. Per germline, CDR1 SGDLS and CDR2 YYNGEE. Trimming cost V 2 bases and J 3 bases; bases outside gene matches: 5. CDR3 sequence: CASSVAGLYYNEQFF. The DNA of the CDR3 is TGTGCCAGCAGCGTGGCGGGACTATACTACAATGAGCAGTTCTTC.

This rearrangement joins TRBV10-1 to TRBJ2-1; D ambiguous. CDR3 size: 13 residues. The V and J ends lost 3 bases and 3 bases respectively, with 6 bases between them. The germline gives CDR1 WNHNN, CDR2 SYGVQD (reference sequence). For the CDR3, the DNA is TGCGCCAGCAGTGAATCTGTCTACAATGAGCAGTTCTTC. Encoded protein: CASSESVYNEQFF.

The chain is built from TRBV5-4 and TRBJ1-2, with 8 bases matching TRBD1. Germline lookup yields CDR1 SGHNT and CDR2 YYREEE (reference sequence). The CDR3 sequence is 13 residues long. V lost 4 bases and J lost 6; bases outside the gene matches: 5. The CDR3 protein is CASSRGDRNGYTF. The CDR3 DNA sequence: TGTGCCAGCAGCCGGGGGGACAGGAATGGCTACACCTTC. The entire variable domain, with the rest obtained from reference TRBV5-4 and TRBJ1-2, is as follows: ETGVTQSPTHLIKTRGQQVTLRCSSQSGHNTVSWYQQALGQGPQFIFQYYREEENGRGNFPPRFSGLQFPNYSSELNVNALELDDSALYLCASSRGDRNGYTFGSGTRLTVV.

For the CDR3, the DNA is TGCAGCGCCTTCGGCACAGATACGCAGTATTTT. It yields the protein CSAFGTDTQYF. The chain recombines TRBV29-1 with TRBJ2-3; D is unclear. Trimming took off 7 bases at V and 1 base at J, with 6 bases between the two ends. This CDR3 region has 11 residues. Germline V gene lookup returns CDR1 SQVTM and CDR2 ANQGSEA.

The genes are TRBV5-5 and TRBJ1-4; D perhaps matches TRBD1 (5 bases). This CDR3 is built from 15 residues. Germline CDR1 SGHKS, CDR2 YYEKEE (reference sequence). V dropped 4 bases and J dropped 7 bases, with 17 bases sitting between them. CDR3 sequence (DNA): TGTGCCAGCAGCGCCGGGGGGAGGTCGGGTGAAAAACTGTTTTTT. Translation: CASSAGGRSGEKLFF.

The rearrangement links TRBV9 to TRBJ1-3, with a weak D call TRBD1 (6 bases). Trimming cost V 0 bases and J 2 bases, with 9 bases left between them. The CDR3 has 15 residues. Germline CDR1 SGDLS, CDR2 YYNGEE. The CDR3 DNA reads TGTGCCAGCAGCGTAGGACAGGAGCCTGGAAACACCATATATTTT. Translation: CASSVGQEPGNTIYF.

The CDR3 sequence: CASRKGDRQGAPRGYTF. CDR3 nucleotides: TGTGCCAGCAGAAAGGGGGACCGACAGGGGGCGCCGCGGGGCTACACCTTC. The chain recombines TRBV28 with TRBJ1-2; 10 positions agree with TRBD1. CDR3 size: 17 residues. Germline V CDR1 and CDR2: MDHEN, SYDVKM. V was pared by 6 bases and J by 8 bases, with 18 bases of the junction left unmatched.

The chain has TRBV5-1 and TRBJ2-1, with a weak D call TRBD2 (5 bases). The CDR3 loop spans 15 amino acids. Trimming stripped 4 bases from V and 1 base from J, with 12 bases between. From germline, CDR1 is SGHRS and CDR2 YFSETQ. The CDR3 DNA reads TGCGCCAGCAGCGTAGACGGGGTATCCTACAATGAGCAGTTCTTC. Translating gives CASSVDGVSYNEQFF.

The chain joins TRBV11-2 to TRBJ1-1; D possibly corresponds to TRBD1 (5 bases). The CDR3 is 16 residues long. The V gene lost 5 bases and the J gene lost 0 bases, with 16 bases spanning the gap. From germline, CDR1 is SGHAT and CDR2 FQNNGV. The CDR3 DNA sequence: TGTGCCAGCAGCCCAATCCTAGGGACTTTGAACACTGAAGCTTTCTTT. Protein: CASSPILGTLNTEAFF.

The V and J genes are TRBV19 and TRBJ2-7, with TRBD1 matching 7 bases. V lost 2 bases, J lost 3 bases, and 4 bases stayed unmatched. The germline CDR1 and CDR2 sequences are LNHDA and SQIVND (reference sequence). This CDR3 region has 14 residues. CDR3 in amino acids: CASSISGDSYEQYF. The CDR3 DNA sequence: TGTGCCAGTAGTATATCCGGGGACAGCTACGAGCAGTACTTC.

The chain is built from TRBV5-1 and TRBJ1-2; 8 bases fit TRBD1. J lost 8 bases, V lost 3 bases, and 6 bases had no gene match. Germline CDR1 and CDR2: SGHRS and YFSETQ. The CDR3 length is 13 residues. This CDR3 is CASSSQGVRGYTF. DNA for the CDR3: TGCGCCAGCAGCTCACAGGGGGTGCGAGGCTACACCTTC.

This clone occurred once. This chain uses TRBV18 with TRBJ2-1, with 9 positions matching TRBD1. The CDR3 spans 14 residues. The V gene's germline CDR1 is KGHSH and CDR2 LQKENI. Trimming removed 7 bases from V and 8 bases from J; junction bases left unmatched: 9. The CDR3 DNA follows: TGTGCCAGCTTGACCGGGACAGGGAACCATGAGCAGTTCTTC. Its protein product is CASLTGTGNHEQFF.

The chain links TRBV5-1 to TRBJ2-1, with no clear D. Looked up from germline, CDR1 is SGHRS and CDR2 is YFSETQ. The length of the CDR3 is 15 residues. With 0 bases removed from V and 8 bases from J, the gap between germline ends came to 15 bases. This chain's CDR3 is CASSLVVTSFDEQFF. CDR3 DNA sequence: TGCGCCAGCAGCTTGGTGGTGACTTCCTTTGATGAGCAGTTCTTC. The full variable domain, its missing parts supplied by reference TRBV5-1 and TRBJ2-1, is KAGVTQTPRYLIKTRGQQVTLSCSPISGHRSVSWYQQTPGQGLQFLFEYFSETQRNKGNFPGRFSGRQFSNSRSEMNVSTLELGDSALYLCASSLVVTSFDEQFFGPGTRLTVL.

The J gene is TRBJ2-3, the V gene TRBV3-1 (or the pseudogene TRBV3-2); TRBD1 might be the D (6 bases). CDR3 length: 17 amino acids. The germline CDR1 and CDR2 sequences are LGHDT and YNNKEL (reference sequence). Trimming left V 1 base short and J 0 bases short, with 14 bases between. CDR3 region: CASSQVTRDKSTDTQYF. The CDR3, as DNA: TGTGCCAGCAGCCAAGTAACCCGGGACAAAAGCACAGATACGCAGTATTTT.

CDR3 nucleotides: TGTGCCATCAAAGACTCAGCCTACGAGCAGTACTTC. Protein sequence: CAIKDSAYEQYF. The rearrangement links TRBV10-3 to TRBJ2-7; D unclear. Germline V lookup: CDR1 ENHRY, CDR2 SYGVKD. CDR3 length: 12 amino acids. V was trimmed by 7 bases and J by 2 bases, leaving 9 bases between them.

The chain is built from TRBV28 and TRBJ1-2, with 7 bases fitting TRBD1. The CDR3 is 13 residues long. Per the germline V gene, CDR1 is MDHEN and CDR2 is SYDVKM. The ends lost 5 bases at V and 4 bases at J; junction bases unmatched: 4. In DNA form, the CDR3 reads TGTGCCAGCAGTACGGGACAGCTCTATGGCTACACCTTC. Encoded protein: CASSTGQLYGYTF.